This T cell receptor beta chain appears in the sequencing data of a study of CD8+ T cells in alopecia areata. Study-level information: Tofacitinib was given for 6 to 18 months, then stopped for 6 months.

This clone was found a few times. Its specificity is not known. Following extraction, RNA underwent reverse transcription to cDNA, which served as the sequencing template. Repertoires were generated with immunoSEQ multiplex PCR, while TCRdb's copy carries only in-frame clones and drops some. The sample yields 100,000 to 150,000 clones, 49% seen once. Study conclusions and caveats: Alopecia totalis/universalis scalp especially showed more expanded CD8+ clones than normal scalp. Scalp data also include sequences from resident alphabeta T cells of normal skin.

The CDR3 runs to 14 residues. Unmatched junction bases numbered 4, after V lost 5 bases and J lost 3 bases. Germline assignment: CDR1 SEHNR and CDR2 FQNEAQ (reference sequence). Sequencing used CD8+ T cells sorted from blood, obtained at week 0. The TCR originated in a human donor with alopecia areata. This chain uses TRBV7-9 with TRBJ2-5, with 9 bases aligning to TRBD1. Here the CDR3 reads CASSPGTGKETQYF. In DNA form, the CDR3 reads TGTGCCAGCAGCCCAGGGACAGGGAAAGAGACCCAGTACTTC. Filled out from reference TRBV7-9 and TRBJ2-5, the complete variable domain reads DTGVSQNPRHKITKRGQNVTFRCDPISEHNRLYWYRQTLGQGPEFLTYFQNEAQLEKSRLLSDRFSAERPKGSFSTLEIQRTEQGDSAMYLCASSPGTGKETQYFGPGTRLLVL.